Each of the 20 T cell receptor beta chains below was sequenced from the same sample in a study of shared clonotypes between healthy human individuals. The repertoire was sequenced with immunoSEQ multiplex PCR; TCRdb's copy has only in-frame clones and lacks some. The sample has fewer than 3 million clones, around 92% seen once. Sequencing used naive CD4+ T cells from PBMCs. As to subset: CD45RA+ positively selected. These receptors were obtained from a man younger than 35 in good health. Some clones in this sample may be carry-over from other donors' samples.

The J gene is TRBJ2-7, the V gene TRBV18; D call uncertain. Trimming left V 0 bases short and J 6 bases short, with 9 bases between. Germline V gene sequence: CDR1 KGHSH, CDR2 LQKENI. CDR3 length: 13 residues. CDR3 loop: CASSPPSVFEQYF. For the CDR3, the DNA is TGTGCCAGCTCACCACCGTCGGTATTCGAGCAGTACTTC.

The chain joins TRBV28 to TRBJ1-1; weak D call: TRBD1 (5 bases). V dropped 6 bases and J dropped 7 bases, with 27 bases sitting between them. The CDR3 totals 17 residues. Germline V CDR1 and CDR2: MDHEN, SYDVKM. This CDR3 reads CASRNLPTDSSGGEAFF. CDR3 coding DNA: TGTGCCAGCAGAAACCTCCCTACCGACAGTTCGGGTGGTGAAGCTTTCTTT. The variable domain in full, with the rest retrieved from reference TRBV28 and TRBJ1-1, is DVKVTQSSRYLVKRTGEKVFLECVQDMDHENMFWYRQDPGLGLRLIYFSYDVKMKEKGDIPEGYSVSREKKERFSLILESASTNQTSMYLCASRNLPTDSSGGEAFFGQGTRLTVV.

As for this clone: This specimen includes other DNA sequences encoding the same CDR3. This chain joins TRBV2 and TRBJ2-3; the match to TRBD2 covers 11 bases. Germline V gene data show CDR1 as SNHLY and CDR2 as FYNNEI. CDR3 length: 15 amino acids. The junction had 1 base not matched to a gene; V was cut back by 3 bases and J by 2 bases. In nucleotides, the CDR3 is TGTGCCAGCAGTGAGGGACTAGCGGTCACAGATACGCAGTATTTT. Amino acids: CASSEGLAVTDTQYF.

V and J are TRBV30 and TRBJ1-5, with D perhaps TRBD1 (6 bases). V was cut by 0 bases and J by 5 bases, with 11 bases left in between. CDR3 length equals 14 residues. Germline V gene lookup returns CDR1 GTSNPN and CDR2 SVGIG (reference sequence). CDR3 loop: CAWSVAGAHQPQHF. As DNA, the CDR3 is TGTGCCTGGAGTGTTGCGGGGGCCCATCAGCCCCAGCATTTT.

V usage is TRBV11-2 and J usage is TRBJ2-7, with 9 bases identical to TRBD2. After removal of 4 bases from V and 3 bases from J, the junction contained 4 bases not matched to a gene. Germline V lookup: CDR1 SGHAT, CDR2 FQNNGV. This CDR3 contains 14 residues. CDR3 amino acids: CASSYSGSRYEQYF. In nucleotides, the CDR3 is TGTGCCAGCAGCTATAGCGGGAGTCGCTACGAGCAGTACTTC.

The chain uses TRBV6-1 and TRBJ2-1; 9 bases map to TRBD1. The CDR3 consists of 12 residues. The germline CDR1 and CDR2 sequences are MNHNS and SASEGT. V trimming: 6 bases; J trimming: 10 bases; junction bases outside the gene matches: 4. CDR3 sequence reads: CASRGDRVEQFF. The CDR3 coding sequence is TGTGCCAGCAGGGGGGACAGGGTCGAGCAGTTCTTC.

The V gene is TRBV18, the J gene TRBJ2-7; D gene uncertain. Looked up from germline, CDR1 is KGHSH and CDR2 is LQKENI. V was clipped by 6 bases and J by 3 bases, with 6 bases between them. CDR3 size: 11 residues. CDR3 coding DNA: TGTGCCAGCTCGGAAAACTACGAGCAGTACTTC. Translating gives CASSENYEQYF.

This CDR3 is CASSLGAASGEQYF. CDR3 bases: TGTGCCAGCAGCTTAGGTGCCGCTTCGGGGGAGCAGTACTTC. V is TRBV7-9 and J is TRBJ2-7; weak D call: TRBD2 (5 bases). The CDR3 has 14 residues. The V end lost 1 base, the J end lost 7 bases, and 14 bases lay between the germline ends. The germline V gene has CDR1 SEHNR and CDR2 FQNEAQ (reference sequence).

This chain links TRBV7-2 with TRBJ1-1, with 7 bases that match TRBD1. Unmatched junction bases numbered 8, after V lost 4 bases and J lost 3 bases. This CDR3 spans 15 amino acids. CDR1 and CDR2 (germline): SGHTA, FQGNSA. The CDR3 region has the DNA TGTGCCAGCAGCTCCCGACAGGGCGGGGACACTGAAGCTTTCTTT. Residues: CASSSRQGGDTEAFF.

V is TRBV7-3 and J is TRBJ1-1; D call uncertain. There are 14 residues in the CDR3. The V gene lost 1 base and the J gene lost 3 bases, with 9 bases spanning the gap. In germline, CDR1 is SGHTA, CDR2 FQGTGA. CDR3: CASSLNGRYTEAFF. CDR3 bases: TGTGCCAGCAGCTTAAATGGCCGGTACACTGAAGCTTTCTTT.

Comment on this clone: This specimen includes other DNA sequences encoding the same CDR3. The rearrangement links TRBV28 to TRBJ2-7; D is undetermined. CDR1 MDHEN and CDR2 SYDVKM come from the germline V gene. The CDR3 is 12 residues long. Between the trimmed V and J ends, which lost 5 bases and 5 bases, there was a span of 10 bases. The CDR3 nucleotides are TGTGCCAGCAGTAGTGGAAGGGACGAGCAGTACTTC. Amino acid sequence: CASSSGRDEQYF.

The rearrangement joins TRBV18 to TRBJ2-7; 7 nucleotides line up with TRBD2. The trim removed 2 bases at V and 7 bases at J, leaving 17 bases unmatched. CDR1 is KGHSH and CDR2 is LQKENI in the germline V gene. The length of the CDR3 is 17 residues. The CDR3, as DNA: TGTGCCAGCTCACCAACCCCCGGGGTGCTAGCGGTCGAGGAGCAGTACTTC. Protein: CASSPTPGVLAVEEQYF.

The CDR3 sequence is CASGYRRDSPNTEAFF. The CDR3 nucleotides read TGTGCCAGCGGATATCGCCGGGACAGCCCAAACACTGAAGCTTTCTTT. The genes are TRBV27 and TRBJ1-1; 7 bases agree with TRBD1. The CDR3 sequence is 16 residues long. After removal of 8 bases from V and 2 bases from J, the junction contained 14 bases not matched to a gene. The germline CDR1 and CDR2 sequences are MNHEY and SMNVEV (reference sequence).

The V call is TRBV5-1, the J call TRBJ1-1, with D possibly being TRBD1 (6 bases). Germline V lookup: CDR1 SGHRS, CDR2 YFSETQ. The V end lost 0 bases, the J end lost 11 bases, and 20 bases lay between the germline ends. The CDR3 has 15 residues. This chain's CDR3 is CASSLGSGTQGRAFF. The CDR3 DNA follows: TGCGCCAGCAGCTTGGGCTCCGGGACACAGGGCCGGGCTTTCTTT.

The chain has TRBV7-9 and TRBJ2-5; TRBD2 aligns across 10 bases. The CDR3 is made up of 18 amino acids. In germline, CDR1 is SEHNR, CDR2 FQNEAQ (reference sequence). V gave up 3 bases and J gave up 3 bases; unmatched junction bases: 13. CDR3: CASSFQRPGLASEETQYF. The CDR3 region has the DNA TGTGCCAGCAGCTTCCAAAGACCGGGACTAGCGTCAGAAGAGACCCAGTACTTC.

The V call is TRBV6-5, the J call TRBJ1-4, with D uncertain. CDR3 length equals 15 residues. The germline V gene encodes CDR1 MNHEY and CDR2 SVGAGI. Trimming removed 0 bases at V and 8 bases at J, with 13 bases between. The CDR3 DNA reads as TGTGCCAGCAGTTACTCGACTGGAGGTAAGGAAAAACTGTTTTTT. Translated: CASSYSTGGKEKLFF.

The chain has TRBV18 and TRBJ1-5, with D unclear. Germline V gene data show CDR1 as KGHSH and CDR2 as LQKENI. V lost 6 bases to trimming and J lost 2 bases, with 5 bases between them. This CDR3 contains 12 residues. DNA of the CDR3: TGTGCCAGCTCTCGGGGCAATCAGCCCCAGCATTTT. This translates into CASSRGNQPQHF.

This chain joins TRBV15 and TRBJ2-1; 9 nucleotides match TRBD1. CDR1 is LNHNV and CDR2 is YYDKDF in the germline V gene (reference sequence). The CDR3 runs to 18 residues. V gave up 0 bases and J gave up 1 base; unmatched junction bases: 7. The CDR3 protein is CATSRDVTGGGSYNEQFF. The CDR3 DNA is TGTGCCACCAGCAGAGATGTGACAGGGGGTGGTTCCTACAATGAGCAGTTCTTC.

V is TRBV9 and J is TRBJ1-2, with TRBD1 identical over 7 bases. CDR1 SGDLS and CDR2 YYNGEE come from the germline V gene. This CDR3 has 15 amino acids. After removal of 2 bases from V and 3 bases from J, the junction contained 7 bases not matched to a gene. Here the CDR3 DNA reads TGTGCCAGCAGCGTCCAGGGGGATTATGACTATGGCTACACCTTC. Amino acid sequence: CASSVQGDYDYGYTF.

The V and J genes are TRBV2 and TRBJ2-5; 8 bases align to TRBD2. J lost 4 bases, V lost 7 bases, and 11 bases had no gene match. CDR3 length: 15 amino acids. CDR1 is SNHLY and CDR2 is FYNNEI in the germline V gene. In DNA, the CDR3 is TGTGCCAGCAAGTTACGTCTAGCGGGCGGAGAGACCCAGTACTTC. Translation: CASKLRLAGGETQYF.